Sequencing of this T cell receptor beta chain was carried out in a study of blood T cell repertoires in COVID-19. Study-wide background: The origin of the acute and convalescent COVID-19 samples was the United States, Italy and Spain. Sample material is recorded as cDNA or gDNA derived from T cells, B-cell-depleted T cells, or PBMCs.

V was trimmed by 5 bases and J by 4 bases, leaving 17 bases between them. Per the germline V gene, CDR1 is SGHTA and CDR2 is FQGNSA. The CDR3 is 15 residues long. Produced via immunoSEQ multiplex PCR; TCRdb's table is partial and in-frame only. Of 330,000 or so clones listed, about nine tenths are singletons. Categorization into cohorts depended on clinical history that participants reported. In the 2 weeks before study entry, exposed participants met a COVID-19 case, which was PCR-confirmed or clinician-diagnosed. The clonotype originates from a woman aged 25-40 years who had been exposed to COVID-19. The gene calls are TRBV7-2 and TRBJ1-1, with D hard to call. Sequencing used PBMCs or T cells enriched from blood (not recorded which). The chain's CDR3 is CASSLWTRVGTEAFF. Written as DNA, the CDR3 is TGTGCCAGCAGCCTGTGGACGCGGGTGGGCACTGAAGCTTTCTTT.